The entry below describes one T cell receptor beta chain. Its cognate antigen is unknown. This entry is derived from a study of monozygotic twins with inflammatory bowel disease. General study points: No distinction between different T cell subtypes was possible. IBD patients showed reduced TCRbeta diversity (inverse Simpson) versus healthy co-twins.

This CDR3 spans 14 amino acids. Germline CDR1 and CDR2: MNHNS and SASEGT. No DNA is given; TCRdb re-called the 5' RACE reads and lists each CDR3 protein once. The ten top clones account for 2% to 3%, within a sample of 350,000 to 500,000 distinct CDR3 sequences. This TCR was sampled from a human donor with ulcerative colitis or Crohn's disease, or a healthy co-twin of an affected twin (not recorded which). Material: blood. The genes are TRBV6-1 and TRBJ1-3. CDR3 residues: CASRGTYSGNTIYF.